This T cell receptor beta chain was identified during a study of response to subunit inactivated influenza vaccine (dated by TCRdb to 2016 to 2019). Broadly, across the study: The study used deep quantitative T cell receptor repertoire profiling to track responses to a trivalent subunit inactivated influenza vaccine.

This clonotype was counted a few times. Its recognized antigen is unknown. It has no much larger one-base neighbor in the sample; base qualities were not kept. The library was made by RT-PCR. The run used an Illumina HiSeq 2500. The public reads were run again by TCRdb, first through fastp at Q25 and then through MiXCR, and only productive beta chains were kept. For every CDR3 protein sequence, its rows merge into one entry that carries the most common genes and DNA. The sample yields a few hundred thousand distinct CDR3 sequences; around 15% were counted once. Of the sample, over 8.5% is held by the ten largest clones. Broader findings and caveats from the paper: It was suggested by the authors that each seasonal influenza vaccination may recruit only a limited number of new T cells.

The CDR3 covers 15 residues, taking in both the cysteine and the phenylalanine. The retained sequence is limited to the CDR3, 45 bases, with the frame set at the first base. V sheds 2 bases and J sheds 5 bases, leaving 15 bases between their ends. From the germline V gene, CDR1 is LGHNA and CDR2 is YSLEER. The sequencing used PBMCs from blood, collected less than 13 days after vaccination. This TCR derives from a man in his forties or fifties who received an inactivated influenza vaccine. Donor details come from another sample of the same person, matched by shared clones. The V and J genes are TRBV4-3 and TRBJ1-1; TRBD1 is a weak D gene call, 5 bases matching. The CDR3: CASSQPARDGTEAFF. The nucleotide sequence is given as TGCGCCAGCAGCCAACCGGCCAGGGATGGGACTGAAGCTTTCTTT.